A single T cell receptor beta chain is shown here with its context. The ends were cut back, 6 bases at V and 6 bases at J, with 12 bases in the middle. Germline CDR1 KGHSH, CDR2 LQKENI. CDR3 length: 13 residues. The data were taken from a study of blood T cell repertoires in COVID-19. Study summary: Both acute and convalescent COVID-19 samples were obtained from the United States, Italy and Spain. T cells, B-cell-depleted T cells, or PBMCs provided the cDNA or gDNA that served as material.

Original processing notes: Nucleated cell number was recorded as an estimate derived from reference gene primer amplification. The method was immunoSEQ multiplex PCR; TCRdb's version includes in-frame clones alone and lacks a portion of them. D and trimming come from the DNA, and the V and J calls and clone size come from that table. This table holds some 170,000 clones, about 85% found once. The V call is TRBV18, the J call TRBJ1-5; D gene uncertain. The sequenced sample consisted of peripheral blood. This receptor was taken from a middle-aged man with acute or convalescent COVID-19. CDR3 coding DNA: TGTGCCAGCTCCGACACGGGGAGTCAGCCCCAGCATTTT. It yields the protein CASSDTGSQPQHF.